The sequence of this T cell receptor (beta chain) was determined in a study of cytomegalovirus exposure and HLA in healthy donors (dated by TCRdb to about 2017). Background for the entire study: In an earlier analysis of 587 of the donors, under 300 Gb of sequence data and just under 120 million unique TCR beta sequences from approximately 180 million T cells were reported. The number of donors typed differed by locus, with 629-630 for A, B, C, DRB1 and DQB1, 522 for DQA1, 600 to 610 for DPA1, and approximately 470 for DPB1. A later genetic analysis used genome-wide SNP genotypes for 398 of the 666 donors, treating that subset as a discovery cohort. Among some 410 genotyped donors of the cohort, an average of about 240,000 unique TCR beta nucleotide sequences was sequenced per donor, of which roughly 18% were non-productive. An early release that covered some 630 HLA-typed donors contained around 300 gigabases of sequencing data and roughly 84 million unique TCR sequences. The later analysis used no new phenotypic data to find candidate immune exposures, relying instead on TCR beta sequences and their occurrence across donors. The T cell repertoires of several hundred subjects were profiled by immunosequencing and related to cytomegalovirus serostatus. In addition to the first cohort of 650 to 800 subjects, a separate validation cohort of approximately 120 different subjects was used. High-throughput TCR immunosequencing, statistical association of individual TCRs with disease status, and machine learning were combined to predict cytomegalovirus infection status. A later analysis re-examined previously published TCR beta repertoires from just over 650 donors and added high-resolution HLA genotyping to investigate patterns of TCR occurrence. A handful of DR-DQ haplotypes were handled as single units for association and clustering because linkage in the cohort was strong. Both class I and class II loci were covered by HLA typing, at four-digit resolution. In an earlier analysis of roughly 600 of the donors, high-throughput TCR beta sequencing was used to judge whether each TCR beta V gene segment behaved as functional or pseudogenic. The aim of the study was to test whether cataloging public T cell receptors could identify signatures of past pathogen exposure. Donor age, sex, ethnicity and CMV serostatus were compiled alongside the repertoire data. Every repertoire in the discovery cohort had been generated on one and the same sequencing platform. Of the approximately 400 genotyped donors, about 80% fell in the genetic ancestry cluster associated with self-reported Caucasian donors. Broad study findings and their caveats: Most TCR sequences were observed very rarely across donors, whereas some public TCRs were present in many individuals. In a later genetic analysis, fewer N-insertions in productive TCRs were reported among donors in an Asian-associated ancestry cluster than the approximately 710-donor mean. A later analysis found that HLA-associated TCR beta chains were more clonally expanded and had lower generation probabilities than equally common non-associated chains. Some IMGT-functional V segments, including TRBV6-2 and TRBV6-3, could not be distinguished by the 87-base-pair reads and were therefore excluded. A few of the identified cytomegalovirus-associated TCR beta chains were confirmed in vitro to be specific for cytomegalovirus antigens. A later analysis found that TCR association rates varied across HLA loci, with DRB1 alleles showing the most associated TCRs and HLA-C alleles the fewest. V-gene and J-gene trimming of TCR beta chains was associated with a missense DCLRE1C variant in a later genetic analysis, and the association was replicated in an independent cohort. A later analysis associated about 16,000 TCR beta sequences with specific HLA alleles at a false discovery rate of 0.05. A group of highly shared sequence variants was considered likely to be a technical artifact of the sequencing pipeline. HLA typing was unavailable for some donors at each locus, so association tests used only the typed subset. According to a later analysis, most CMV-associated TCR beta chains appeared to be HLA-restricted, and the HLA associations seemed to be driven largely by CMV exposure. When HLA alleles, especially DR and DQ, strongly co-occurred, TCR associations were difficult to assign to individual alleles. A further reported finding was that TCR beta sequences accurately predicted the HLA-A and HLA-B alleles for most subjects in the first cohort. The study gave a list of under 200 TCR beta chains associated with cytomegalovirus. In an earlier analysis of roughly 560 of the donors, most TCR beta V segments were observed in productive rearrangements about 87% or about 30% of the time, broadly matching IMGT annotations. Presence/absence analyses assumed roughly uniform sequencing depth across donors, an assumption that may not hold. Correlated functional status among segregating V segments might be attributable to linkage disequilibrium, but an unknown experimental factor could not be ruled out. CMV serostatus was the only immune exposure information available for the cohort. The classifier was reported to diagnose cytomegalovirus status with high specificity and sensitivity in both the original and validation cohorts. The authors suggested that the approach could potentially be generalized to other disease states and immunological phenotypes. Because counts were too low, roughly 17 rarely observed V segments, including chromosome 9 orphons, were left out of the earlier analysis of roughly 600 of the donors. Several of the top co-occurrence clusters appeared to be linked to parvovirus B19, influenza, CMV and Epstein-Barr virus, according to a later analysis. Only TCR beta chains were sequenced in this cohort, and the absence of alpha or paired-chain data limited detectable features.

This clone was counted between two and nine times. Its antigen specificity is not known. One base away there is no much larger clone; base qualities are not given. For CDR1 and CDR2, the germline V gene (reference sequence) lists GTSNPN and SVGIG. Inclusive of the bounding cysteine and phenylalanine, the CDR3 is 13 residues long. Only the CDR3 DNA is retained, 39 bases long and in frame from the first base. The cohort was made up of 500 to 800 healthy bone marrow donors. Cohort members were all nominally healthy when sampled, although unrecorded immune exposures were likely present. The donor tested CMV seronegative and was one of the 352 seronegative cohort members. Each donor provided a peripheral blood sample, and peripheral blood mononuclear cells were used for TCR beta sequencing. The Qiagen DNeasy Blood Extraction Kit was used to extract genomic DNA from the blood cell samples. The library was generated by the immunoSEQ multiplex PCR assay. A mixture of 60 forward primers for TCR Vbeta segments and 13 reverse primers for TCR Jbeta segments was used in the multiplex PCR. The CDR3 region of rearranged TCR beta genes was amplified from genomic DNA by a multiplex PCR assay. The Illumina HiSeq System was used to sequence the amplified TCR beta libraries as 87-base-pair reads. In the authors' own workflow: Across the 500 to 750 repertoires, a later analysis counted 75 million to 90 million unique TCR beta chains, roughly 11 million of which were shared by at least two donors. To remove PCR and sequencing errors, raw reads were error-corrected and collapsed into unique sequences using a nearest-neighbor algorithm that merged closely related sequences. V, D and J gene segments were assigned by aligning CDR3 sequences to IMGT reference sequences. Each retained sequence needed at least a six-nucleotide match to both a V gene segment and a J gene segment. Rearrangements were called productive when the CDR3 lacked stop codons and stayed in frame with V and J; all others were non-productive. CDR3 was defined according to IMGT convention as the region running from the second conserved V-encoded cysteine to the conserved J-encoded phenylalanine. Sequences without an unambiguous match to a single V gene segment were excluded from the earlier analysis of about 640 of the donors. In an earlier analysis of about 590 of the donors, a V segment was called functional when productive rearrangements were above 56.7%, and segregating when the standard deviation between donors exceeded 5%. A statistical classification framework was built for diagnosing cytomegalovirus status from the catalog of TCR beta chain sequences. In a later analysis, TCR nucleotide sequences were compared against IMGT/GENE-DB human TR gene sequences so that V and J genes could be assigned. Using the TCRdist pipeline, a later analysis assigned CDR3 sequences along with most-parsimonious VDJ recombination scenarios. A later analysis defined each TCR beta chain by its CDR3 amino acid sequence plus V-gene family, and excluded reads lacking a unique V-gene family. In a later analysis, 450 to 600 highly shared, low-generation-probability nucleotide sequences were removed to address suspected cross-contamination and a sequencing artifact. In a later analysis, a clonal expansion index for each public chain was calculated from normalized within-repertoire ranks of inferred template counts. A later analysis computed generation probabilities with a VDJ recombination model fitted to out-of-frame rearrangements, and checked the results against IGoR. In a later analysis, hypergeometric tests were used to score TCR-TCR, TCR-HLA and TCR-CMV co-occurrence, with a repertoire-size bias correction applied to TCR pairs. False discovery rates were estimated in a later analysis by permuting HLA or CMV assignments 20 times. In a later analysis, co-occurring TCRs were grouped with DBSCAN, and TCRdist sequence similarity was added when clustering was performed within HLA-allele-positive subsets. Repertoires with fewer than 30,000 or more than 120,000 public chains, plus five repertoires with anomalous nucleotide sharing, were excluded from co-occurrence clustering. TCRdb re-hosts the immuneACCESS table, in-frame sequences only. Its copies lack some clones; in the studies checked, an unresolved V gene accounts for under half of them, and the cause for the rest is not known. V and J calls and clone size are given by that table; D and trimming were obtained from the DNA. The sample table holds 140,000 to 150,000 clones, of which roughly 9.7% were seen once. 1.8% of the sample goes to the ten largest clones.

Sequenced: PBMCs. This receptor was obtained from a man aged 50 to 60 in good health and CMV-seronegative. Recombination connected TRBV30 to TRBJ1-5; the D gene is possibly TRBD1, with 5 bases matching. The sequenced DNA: TGTGCGTGGGGGGGGACTCAGAATCAGCCCCAGCATTTT. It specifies CAWGGTQNQPQHF. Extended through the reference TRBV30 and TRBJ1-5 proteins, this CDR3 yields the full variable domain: SQTIHQWPATLVQPVGSPLSLECTVEGTSNPNLYWYRQAAGRGLQLLFYSVGIGQISSEVPQNLSASRPQDRQFILSSKKLLLSDSGFYLCAWGGTQNQPQHFGDGTRLSIL.